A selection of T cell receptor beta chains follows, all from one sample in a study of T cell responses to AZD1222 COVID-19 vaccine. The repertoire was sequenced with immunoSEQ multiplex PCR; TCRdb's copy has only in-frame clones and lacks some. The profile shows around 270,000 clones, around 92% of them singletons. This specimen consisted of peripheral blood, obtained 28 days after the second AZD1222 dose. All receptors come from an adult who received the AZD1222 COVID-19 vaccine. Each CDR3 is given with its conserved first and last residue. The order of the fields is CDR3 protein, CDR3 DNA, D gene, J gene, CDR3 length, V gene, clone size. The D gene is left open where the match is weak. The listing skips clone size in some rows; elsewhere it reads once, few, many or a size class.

CASSPRAGQAFF,TGTGCCAGCAGCCCACGTGCGGGCCAAGCTTTCTTT,.,TRBJ1-1,12,TRBV3-1/TRBV3-2,.
CASSRDRGNQPQHF,TGTGCCAGCAGTCGTGACAGGGGGAATCAGCCCCAGCATTTT,TRBD1,TRBJ1-5,14,TRBV2,.
CAVPGTELRTSGNTGELFF,TGTGCCGTCCCCGGGACAGAGCTTCGGACTAGCGGGAACACCGGGGAGCTGTTTTTT,TRBD2,TRBJ2-2,19,TRBV7-9,.
CASSHPVGGRYEQYF,TGCGCCAGCAGCCACCCCGTGGGCGGCCGCTACGAGCAGTACTTC,.,TRBJ2-7,15,TRBV4-1,.
CATSREDGTEAFF,TGTGCCACCAGCAGAGAGGATGGCACTGAAGCTTTCTTT,.,TRBJ1-1,13,TRBV15,few
CASSFGASGGADTQYF,TGTGCCAGCAGCTTTGGGGCTAGCGGGGGCGCAGATACGCAGTATTTT,TRBD2,TRBJ2-3,16,TRBV7-9,.
CASSYPGLPTPTSKNIQYF,TGTGCCAGCAGCTATCCGGGACTACCAACCCCGACTTCCAAAAACATTCAGTACTTC,TRBD2,TRBJ2-4,19,TRBV7-3,.
CASSLGRIMNTEAFF,TGCGCCAGCAGCTTGGGCAGAATTATGAACACTGAAGCTTTCTTT,.,TRBJ1-1,15,TRBV5-1,.
CASSLVSQETQYF,TGTGCCAGCAGCTTAGTCAGCCAAGAGACCCAGTACTTC,.,TRBJ2-5,13,TRBV7-2,.
CASSRAGTEAFF,TGTGCCAGCAGCAGGGCGGGCACTGAAGCTTTCTTT,.,TRBJ1-1,12,TRBV7-9,.
CASSVTQGGADTQYF,TGTGCCAGCAGCGTTACGCAGGGTGGAGCAGATACGCAGTATTTT,.,TRBJ2-3,15,TRBV7-9,.
CASSGRTVGEDTIYF,TGCGCCAGCAGCGGTCGGACGGTCGGGGAAGACACCATATATTTT,.,TRBJ1-3,15,TRBV4-1,.
CASSHSGGGAFF,TGTGCCAGCAGCCATTCGGGGGGCGGAGCTTTCTTT,.,TRBJ1-1,12,TRBV3-1/TRBV3-2,.
CASSSGLAGGVYNEQFF,TGTGCCAGCAGTTCGGGACTAGCGGGGGGCGTCTACAATGAGCAGTTCTTC,TRBD2,TRBJ2-1,17,TRBV28,once
CASSLRVERSYNEQFF,TGTGCCAGCAGCCTCCGTGTCGAGCGGTCCTACAATGAGCAGTTCTTC,.,TRBJ2-1,16,TRBV13,.
CASSLGGYNSPLHF,TGTGCCAGCAGTTTGGGGGGATATAATTCACCCCTCCACTTT,.,TRBJ1-6,14,TRBV7-9,.
CASSFPGQGREKLFF,TGTGCCAGCAGCTTCCCGGGACAGGGACGTGAAAAACTGTTTTTT,TRBD1,TRBJ1-4,15,TRBV5-4,.
CASSHFPWGTAREKLFF,TGCGCCAGCAGCCATTTCCCATGGGGGACGGCCAGGGAAAAACTGTTTTTT,.,TRBJ1-4,17,TRBV4-1,.
CASSPRTGKGEQYF,TGTGCCAGTAGTCCCCGGACAGGGAAGGGCGAGCAGTACTTC,TRBD1,TRBJ2-7,14,TRBV19,.
CASRTGDYGYTF,TGTGCCAGCAGGACAGGGGACTATGGCTACACCTTC,TRBD1,TRBJ1-2,12,TRBV28,.
CASSPASGRPQAGELFF,TGTGCCAGCAGCCCTGCTAGCGGGAGGCCCCAGGCCGGGGAGCTGTTTTTT,TRBD2,TRBJ2-2,17,TRBV3-1/TRBV3-2,.
CAWSVRGRRETQYF,TGTGCCTGGAGTGTACGCGGGAGGCGAGAGACCCAGTACTTC,TRBD2,TRBJ2-5,14,TRBV30,.
CASSFEPNYGYTF,TGCGCCAGCAGCTTCGAGCCTAACTATGGCTACACCTTC,.,TRBJ1-2,13,TRBV5-1,.
CASSRTLRSGGAHEQFF,TGTGCCAGCAGCCGTACCCTGAGGAGCGGGGGGGCCCATGAGCAGTTCTTC,TRBD2,TRBJ2-1,17,TRBV9,.
CASSSRWGGYEQYF,TGTGCCAGCAGTTCCCGGTGGGGGGGCTACGAGCAGTACTTC,TRBD2,TRBJ2-7,14,TRBV28,.
CASSLVQAARELFF,TGTGCCAGCAGTTTAGTACAGGCCGCCCGGGAGCTGTTTTTT,.,TRBJ2-2,14,TRBV28,.
CASSEGHVRSQPQHF,TGTGCCAGCAGTGAAGGCCATGTCAGGTCTCAGCCCCAGCATTTT,.,TRBJ1-5,15,TRBV6-1,.
CASSLHPATNEKLFF,TGTGCCAGCAGCTTACACCCTGCAACTAATGAAAAACTGTTTTTT,.,TRBJ1-4,15,TRBV7-2,.
CASSVGDQPQHF,TGTGCCAGCAGCGTAGGGGATCAGCCCCAGCATTTT,.,TRBJ1-5,12,TRBV9,.
CASRVGSGNTIYF,TGTGCCAGCAGGGTCGGCTCTGGAAACACCATATATTTT,.,TRBJ1-3,13,TRBV3-1/TRBV3-2,.
CASSWDREGKNIQYF,TGTGCCAGCAGTTGGGACAGGGAGGGCAAAAACATTCAGTACTTC,TRBD1,TRBJ2-4,15,TRBV2,.
CASSQQGAGTGELFF,TGTGCCAGCAGTCAACAGGGGGCTGGCACCGGGGAGCTGTTTTTT,TRBD1,TRBJ2-2,15,TRBV27,few
CASSTQGRTGELFF,TGTGCCAGTAGTACACAGGGAAGGACCGGGGAGCTGTTTTTT,.,TRBJ2-2,14,TRBV19,.
CASSADGAETQYF,TGCGCCAGCAGCGCAGACGGCGCGGAGACCCAGTACTTC,.,TRBJ2-5,13,TRBV5-1,.
CASRAQGQGWYEQYF,TGTGCCAGCAGGGCCCAAGGACAGGGGTGGTACGAGCAGTACTTC,TRBD1,TRBJ2-7,15,TRBV28,.
CASTQGGSRNTIYF,TGTGCCAGCACCCAAGGGGGGTCGCGAAACACCATATATTTT,.,TRBJ1-3,14,TRBV7-9,.
CASSGRGLSGSDEQFF,TGCGCCAGCAGTGGTAGGGGGCTATCCGGGTCAGATGAGCAGTTCTTC,TRBD1,TRBJ2-1,16,TRBV10-1,.
CASSRRDGGNEQFF,TGTGCCAGCAGCCGCCGGGACGGCGGAAATGAGCAGTTCTTC,.,TRBJ2-1,14,TRBV7-8,.
CSVSRGSGSYNEQFF,TGCAGCGTTTCAAGGGGAAGCGGCTCCTACAATGAGCAGTTCTTC,.,TRBJ2-1,15,TRBV29-1,.